This entry concerns a single T cell receptor beta chain. Antigen specificity is unknown. The ends lost 5 bases at V and 3 bases at J; junction bases unmatched: 6. The germline gives CDR1 SGHTA, CDR2 FQGTGA. The CDR3 is 14 amino acids. The entry originates in a study of CD8+ T cells in alopecia areata. Regarding the study as a whole: The study also sequences resident alphabeta T cells of normal skin in scalp samples. The study found higher clonality in lesional than normal scalp, especially in alopecia totalis/universalis.

T lymphocytes (CD4+ and CD8+) were sorted from PBMCs. Extraction of RNA preceded its reverse transcription into cDNA, which served as the sequencing template. Clones were read by immunoSEQ multiplex PCR, and TCRdb kept only the in-frame ones, dropping some. The sample records 150,000 or so clones, approximately 45% being singletons. The TCR sequence derives from a human donor with alopecia areata. What was sequenced was CD4+ T cells sorted from blood. The chain employs TRBV7-3 and TRBJ2-7; 8 bases align to TRBD1. The CDR3 loop is CASSLGQGGYEQYF. CDR3 DNA sequence: TGTGCCAGCAGCCTAGGACAGGGAGGCTACGAGCAGTACTTC.